Here is one T cell receptor (beta chain) with its context. Germline loops: CDR1 LNHDA, CDR2 SQIVND (reference sequence). This CDR3 has 13 residues. Trimming removed 6 bases at V and 3 bases at J, with 8 bases between. The sample originates from a study of read filtering for tumor transcriptome and immune sequencing. From roughly 0.4 ug of RNA, a library with molecular barcoded alpha/delta and beta/gamma adaptors was made. TCRdb used MiXCR to reprocess the reads, holding one entry per CDR3 protein. The table lists tens of thousands of distinct CDR3 sequences, roughly 19% of them singletons. The chain employs TRBV19 and TRBJ2-2, with a weak D call TRBD1 (5 bases). The sample consisted of a population of CD138-negative cells sorted from bone marrow. The sequence derives from a donor aged 40 or older with multiple myeloma. DNA of the CDR3: TGTGCCAGTAGCAGGGATTACACCGGGGAGCTGTTTTTT. It codes for CASSRDYTGELFF.